These 18 T cell receptor beta chains originate from one sample sequenced in a study of beta chain features in type 1 diabetes. Expressed TCRB transcripts were sequenced after all isolated RNA was converted to cDNA. Repertoires were generated with immunoSEQ multiplex PCR, while TCRdb's copy carries only in-frame clones and drops some. Of approximately 38,000 clones in the sample, approximately 60% are singletons; the top ten hold approximately 2%. Sequencing used Tregs from blood. The receptors stem from a woman in her thirties in good health.

This clone showed up just a few times. This sequence joins TRBV7-1 and TRBJ1-5; TRBD1 aligns across 8 bases. TRBV7-1 is placed among ORFs of uncertain function. This CDR3 contains 15 residues. V lost 4 bases to trimming and J lost 2 bases; unmatched junction nucleotides: 4. The CDR3 sequence is CASSLETGGNQPQHF. The CDR3 region has the DNA TGTGCCAGCAGCTTAGAGACAGGGGGCAATCAGCCCCAGCATTTT.

The gene calls are TRBV7-3 and TRBJ2-2; 8 nucleotides align to TRBD1. V trimming: 2 bases; J trimming: 1 base; junction bases outside the gene matches: 6. Germline-derived CDR1 and CDR2 are SGHTA and FQGTGA. The CDR3 loop spans 17 amino acids. The DNA for the CDR3 is TGTGCCAGCAGCTTATCCCCGGACAGGGAGAACACCGGGGAGCTGTTTTTT. This translates into CASSLSPDRENTGELFF.

The chain has TRBV28 and TRBJ1-5; 9 nucleotides align to TRBD1. The CDR3 runs to 15 residues. V was pared by 5 bases and J by 5 bases, with 7 bases of the junction left unmatched. Germline assignment: CDR1 MDHEN and CDR2 SYDVKM. The CDR3, as DNA: TGTGCCAGCAGTCCGATCGGACAGGGGTATCAGCCCCAGCATTTT. Protein sequence: CASSPIGQGYQPQHF.

This clone was counted between two and nine times. The chain carries TRBV5-1 and TRBJ1-1; D uncertain. CDR1 is SGHRS and CDR2 is YFSETQ in the germline V gene. CDR3 length: 15 amino acids. The V and J ends lost 0 bases and 5 bases respectively, with 14 bases between them. The CDR3 DNA follows: TGCGCCAGCAGCTTGGGACAAGGGAGTGGTACTGAAGCTTTCTTT. Its protein product is CASSLGQGSGTEAFF.

The chain is built from TRBV7-2 and TRBJ2-1, with D possibly matching TRBD2 (5 bases). The length of the CDR3 is 14 residues. V lost 3 bases to trimming and J lost 8 bases, with 14 bases between them. CDR1 is SGHTA and CDR2 is FQGNSA in the germline V gene. The CDR3, as DNA: TGTGCCAGCAGCTTGCGGGCGGGCCGGGATGAGCAGTTCTTC. It translates to CASSLRAGRDEQFF.

This clone was observed a handful of times. V gene TRBV19 combines with J gene TRBJ2-7; tentative D call: TRBD2 (6 bases). Per the germline V gene, CDR1 is LNHDA and CDR2 is SQIVND (reference sequence). V lost 5 bases to trimming and J lost 1 base, with 9 bases between them. The CDR3 runs to 13 residues. The CDR3 DNA is TGTGCCAGTAGTGGTGGGACTTCCTACGAGCAGTACTTC. It is translated as CASSGGTSYEQYF.

The chain carries TRBV5-6 and TRBJ1-4; a possible D gene is TRBD1 (5 bases). Per germline, CDR1 SGHDT and CDR2 YYEEEE. The CDR3 consists of 14 residues. Trimming cost V 7 bases and J 8 bases, with 18 bases left between them. The CDR3 loop reads CASGPTGTWEKLFF. In nucleotides, the CDR3 is TGTGCCAGCGGCCCAACCGGGACTTGGGAAAAACTGTTTTTT.

The chain links TRBV20-1 to TRBJ2-1, with D unclear. Trimming left V 0 bases short and J 9 bases short, with 6 bases between. CDR1 DFQATT and CDR2 SNEGSKA come from the germline V gene (reference sequence). This CDR3 has 11 amino acids. As DNA, the CDR3 is TGCAGTGCTAGAGATCTCGGTGAGCAGTTCTTC. It codes for CSARDLGEQFF.

The V gene is TRBV5-1, the J gene TRBJ1-3, with D possibly TRBD1 on 5 matching bases. CDR3 length: 14 residues. V lost 4 bases to trimming and J lost 5 bases, with 13 bases between them. Germline V gene lookup returns CDR1 SGHRS and CDR2 YFSETQ. DNA for the CDR3: TGCGCCAGCAGCCAGGGTGATGGTCGAAACACCATATATTTT. Protein product: CASSQGDGRNTIYF.

The V and J genes are TRBV4-3 and TRBJ2-7; TRBD2 matches 10 bases. The CDR3 runs to 16 residues. Germline V lookup: CDR1 LGHNA, CDR2 YSLEER. J gave up 1 base and V 1 base, and 4 bases lay outside the gene matches. In DNA form, the CDR3 reads TGCGCCAGCAGCCAAGGGGGTAGCGGGAGGTCCTACGAGCAGTACTTC. This codes for CASSQGGSGRSYEQYF.

This clone was observed a few times. The chain carries TRBV27 and TRBJ1-4, with a weak D call TRBD1 (5 bases). V shed 2 bases and J shed 2 bases, with 15 bases lying between them. Germline CDR1 MNHEY, CDR2 SMNVEV (reference sequence). CDR3 length: 17 amino acids. CDR3: CASSLRQGSLTNEKLFF. CDR3 DNA sequence: TGTGCCAGCAGTTTACGGCAGGGAAGCCTCACTAATGAAAAACTGTTTTTT.

CDR3 loop: CASSEYRGGDTEAFF. The CDR3 nucleotides are TGTGCCAGCAGTGAATACCGAGGGGGGGACACTGAAGCTTTCTTT. This chain connects TRBV25-1 to TRBJ1-1, with D maybe TRBD1 (6 bases). The CDR3 has 15 amino acids. Per the germline V gene, CDR1 is MGHDK and CDR2 is SYGVNS. V shed 0 bases and J shed 3 bases, with 11 bases lying between them.

This clone was seen more than once but under ten times. CDR3 DNA: TGCAGCGTCGGTGCACAGGCCACAGATACGCAGTATTTT. Its translation is CSVGAQATDTQYF. The gene calls are TRBV29-1 and TRBJ2-3; D is perhaps TRBD1 (5 bases). The length of the CDR3 is 13 residues. V dropped 6 bases and J dropped 2 bases, with 12 bases sitting between them. CDR1 and CDR2 from the germline V gene are SQVTM and ANQGSEA.

The table lists this clone with a few counts. The chain joins TRBV5-4 to TRBJ2-1; 7 bases are a match to TRBD1. The CDR3 contains 12 residues. With 4 bases clipped from V and 8 bases from J, the junction kept 3 bases outside the gene matches. Germline CDR1 and CDR2: SGHNT and YYREEE (reference sequence). The CDR3 protein is CASSATGDEQFF. The CDR3 DNA is TGTGCCAGCAGCGCCACAGGGGATGAGCAGTTCTTC.

The DNA of the CDR3 is TGTGCCAGCAGCTTCTCGGTGAACACTGAAGCTTTCTTT. Residues: CASSFSVNTEAFF. V usage is TRBV7-2 and J usage is TRBJ1-1; D ambiguous. CDR3 size: 13 residues. The V and J ends lost 3 bases and 0 bases respectively, with 5 bases between them. Germline CDR1 is SGHTA and CDR2 is FQGNSA.

This clone appeared once. The rearrangement links TRBV5-4 to TRBJ2-1, with 10 bases fitting TRBD1. J gave up 6 bases and V 4 bases, and 10 bases lay outside the gene matches. The CDR3 extends over 16 amino acids. In germline, CDR1 is SGHNT, CDR2 YYREEE (reference sequence). CDR3 amino acids: CASSQGQGLPSNEQFF. The CDR3 DNA is TGTGCCAGCAGCCAGGGACAGGGGCTGCCGAGCAATGAGCAGTTCTTC.

The genes are TRBV27 and TRBJ2-3; maybe TRBD1 (5 bases). The CDR3 extends over 13 amino acids. V gave up 5 bases and J gave up 8 bases, with 14 bases separating them. In germline, CDR1 is MNHEY, CDR2 SMNVEV (reference sequence). CDR3 sequence (DNA): TGTGCCAGCAGTCCCCCAGGGCCGGCTACGCAGTATTTT. Its protein product is CASSPPGPATQYF.

J is TRBJ2-1 and V is TRBV19; 8 positions agree with TRBD1. Germline trimming cut 6 bases from V and 8 bases from J; bases unmatched to any gene: 12. Looked up from germline, CDR1 is LNHDA and CDR2 is SQIVND (reference sequence). This CDR3 contains 15 residues. The CDR3, as DNA: TGTGCCAGTAGGGTACAGGGGGTTTCAGTCGATGAGCAGTTCTTC. It encodes CASRVQGVSVDEQFF.